The 27 T cell receptor beta chains presented below share a single source sample, sequenced in a study of CD8 T cells in Susac syndrome. RNA totalling roughly 0.5 to 1 ug underwent reverse transcription with random hexamers. TCRdb processed the immunoSEQ multiplex PCR reads anew with MiXCR; each CDR3 protein has one entry. The sample lists approximately 120,000 distinct CDR3 sequences, about 93% occurring once. The sequenced sample was CD4+ T cells from PBMCs. Receptors originate from a human donor in good health.

The rearrangement links TRBV7-8 to TRBJ1-1; D gene uncertain. This CDR3 has 12 amino acids. The V gene lost 2 bases and the J gene lost 6 bases, with 7 bases spanning the gap. The germline CDR1 and CDR2 sequences are SGHVS and FQNEAQ. Here the CDR3 DNA reads TGTGCCAGCAGCTTAAGCGGGGCTGAAGCTTTCTTT. This translates into CASSLSGAEAFF. The full variable domain, completed using reference TRBV7-8 and TRBJ1-1, is GAGVSQSPRYKVAKRGQDVALRCDPISGHVSLFWYQQALGQGPEFLTYFQNEAQLDKSGLPSDRFFAERPEGSVSTLKIQRTQQEDSAVYLCASSLSGAEAFFGQGTRLTVV.

The genes are TRBV6-2 or TRBV6-3 and TRBJ1-5; 7 bases match TRBD1. J was trimmed by 0 bases and V by 6 bases; bases with no gene match: 2. This CDR3 has 14 amino acids. Germline V lookup: CDR1 MNHEY, CDR2 SVGEGT. CDR3: CASRTGSSNQPQHF. CDR3 bases: TGTGCCAGCAGGACAGGGTCTAGCAATCAGCCCCAGCATTTT.

V is TRBV12-3 or TRBV12-4 and J is TRBJ1-1; 10 positions agree with TRBD1. Germline trimming cut 5 bases from V and 7 bases from J; bases unmatched to any gene: 10. The CDR3 has 15 amino acids. CDR3 nucleotide sequence: TGTGCCAGCAGTGTGACAGGGGGCGGCTCGGTTGAAGCTTTCTTT. This encodes CASSVTGGGSVEAFF.

The chain joins TRBV29-1 to TRBJ1-5; 8 bases align to TRBD1. This CDR3 spans 14 amino acids. CDR1 and CDR2 (germline): SQVTM, ANQGSEA. V was pared by 6 bases and J by 5 bases, with 9 bases of the junction left unmatched. The CDR3 spells CSVRSTGVDQPQHF. CDR3 DNA: TGCAGCGTGCGATCGACAGGGGTGGATCAGCCCCAGCATTTT.

The rearrangement uses TRBV29-1 and TRBJ1-5; no definite D call. V was pared by 2 bases and J by 4 bases, with 6 bases between. Germline lookup yields CDR1 SQVTM and CDR2 ANQGSEA. The CDR3 runs to 12 residues. CDR3 residues: CSVELENQPQHF. DNA of the CDR3: TGCAGCGTTGAATTGGAGAATCAGCCCCAGCATTTT.

The chain employs TRBV3-1 and TRBJ2-7, with unresolved D. The CDR3 length is 16 residues. Germline loops: CDR1 LGHDT, CDR2 YNNKEL (reference sequence). V was pared by 4 bases and J by 3 bases, with 19 bases between. The CDR3 protein is CASSRQPGLLIYEQYF. The CDR3 DNA sequence: TGTGCCAGCAGCCGCCAGCCGGGTCTACTGATCTACGAGCAGTACTTC.

The chain recombines TRBV29-1 with TRBJ1-2; 9 nucleotides match TRBD1. Germline CDR1 SQVTM, CDR2 ANQGSEA. The CDR3 has 14 residues. V trimming: 4 bases; J trimming: 4 bases; junction bases outside the gene matches: 7. The CDR3 DNA reads as TGCAGCGTTGCAAGACAGGGGGGAGGCTATGGCTACACCTTC. The encoded protein is CSVARQGGGYGYTF. Full variable domain (remainder filled in from reference TRBV29-1 and TRBJ1-2): SAVISQKPSRDICQRGTSLTIQCQVDSQVTMMFWYRQQPGQSLTLIATANQGSEATYESGFVIDKFPISRPNLTFSTLTVSNMSPEDSSIYLCSVARQGGGYGYTFGSGTRLTVV.

The chain employs TRBV14 and TRBJ1-4; no reliable D call. V dropped 0 bases and J dropped 7 bases, with 12 bases sitting between them. The length of the CDR3 is 15 residues. CDR1 and CDR2 (germline): SGHDN, FVKESK. CDR3 residues: CASSQDRNPGEKLFF. The CDR3 nucleotides are TGTGCCAGCAGCCAAGATAGAAATCCCGGTGAAAAACTGTTTTTT.

This sequence joins TRBV19 and TRBJ1-1; a possible D gene is TRBD1 (6 bases). V was clipped by 5 bases and J by 6 bases, with 16 bases between them. The CDR3 is made up of 14 amino acids. Germline lookup yields CDR1 LNHDA and CDR2 SQIVND (reference sequence). As DNA, the CDR3 is TGTGCCAGTAGTCCAAAAAAGGGGGGGCCTGAAGCTTTCTTT. As protein: CASSPKKGGPEAFF.

The chain combines TRBV10-1 with TRBJ2-7, with D tentatively TRBD2 (6 bases). CDR1 and CDR2 (germline): WNHNN, SYGVQD (reference sequence). CDR3 length: 14 amino acids. Between the trimmed V and J ends, which lost 0 bases and 6 bases, there was a span of 12 bases. The CDR3 reads CASSESAGRREQYF. The CDR3 DNA is TGCGCCAGCAGTGAGTCGGCAGGGAGGCGCGAGCAGTACTTC.

The chain is built from TRBV9 and TRBJ2-5; D not certain. Per the germline V gene, CDR1 is SGDLS and CDR2 is YYNGEE. The length of the CDR3 is 13 residues. Trimming took 2 bases from V and 5 from J, leaving 10 bases between them. The CDR3 loop reads CASSVRPGETQYF. The DNA of the CDR3 is TGTGCCAGCAGCGTTCGTCCCGGGGAGACCCAGTACTTC.

The chain uses TRBV6-2 or TRBV6-3 and TRBJ1-2; the match to TRBD1 covers 8 bases. V was clipped by 2 bases and J by 0 bases; unmatched bases: 11. The CDR3 consists of 18 residues. The germline V gene has CDR1 MNHEY and CDR2 SVGEGT. This CDR3 reads CASSYTGTGRRTNYGYTF. The CDR3 nucleotides read TGTGCCAGCAGTTACACCGGGACAGGCCGACGAACTAACTATGGCTACACCTTC.

The rearrangement links TRBV20-1 to TRBJ1-3; the match to TRBD1 covers 9 bases. The germline V gene has CDR1 DFQATT and CDR2 SNEGSKA (reference sequence). The V segment lost 5 bases and the J segment 2 bases; nucleotides outside the gene matches: 4. The CDR3 extends over 14 amino acids. CDR3 amino acids: CSAPHRGPGNTIYF. The CDR3 DNA reads as TGCAGTGCTCCCCACAGGGGGCCTGGAAACACCATATATTTT.

As for this clonotype: The junction and the germline gene differ at one end; a read error may be behind it. V usage is TRBV7-2 and J usage is TRBJ1-1, with a possible D match to TRBD1 (6 bases). Germline CDR1 is SGHTA and CDR2 is FQGNSA. CDR3 length equals 14 residues. CDR3 in DNA: TGTGCCAGCAGTTTAGCGGGACAGAACACTGAAGCTTTCTTT. Protein sequence: CASSLAGQNTEAFF.

The chain uses TRBV6-2 or TRBV6-3 and TRBJ1-5; D ambiguous. The CDR3 is 14 residues long. With 2 bases removed from V and 0 bases from J, the gap between germline ends came to 5 bases. The germline CDR1 and CDR2 sequences are MNHEY and SVGEGT. As DNA, the CDR3 is TGTGCCAGCAGTTACCCCGCTAGCAATCAGCCCCAGCATTTT. Its protein product is CASSYPASNQPQHF.

This clonotype was detected only once. This chain uses TRBV2 with TRBJ1-2, with D possibly being TRBD1 (5 bases). CDR3 length: 14 residues. In germline, CDR1 is SNHLY, CDR2 FYNNEI. V shed 0 bases and J shed 8 bases, with 13 bases lying between them. This CDR3 reads CASSEAEGIDGYTF. In DNA form, the CDR3 reads TGTGCCAGCAGTGAAGCGGAGGGGATTGACGGCTACACCTTC.

The rearrangement links TRBV5-1 to TRBJ2-7, with 8 bases fitting TRBD2. The CDR3 sequence is 18 residues long. The germline V gene has CDR1 SGHRS and CDR2 YFSETQ. Trimming took 4 bases from V and 0 from J; bases not matched to a gene: 15. The CDR3 DNA follows: TGCGCCAGCAGCCGAGTCCCCCGTGGCCGGGGGGGCTCCTACGAGCAGTACTTC. This gives the protein CASSRVPRGRGGSYEQYF. Together with reference TRBV5-1 and TRBJ2-7, the CDR3 gives the full variable domain: KAGVTQTPRYLIKTRGQQVTLSCSPISGHRSVSWYQQTPGQGLQFLFEYFSETQRNKGNFPGRFSGRQFSNSRSEMNVSTLELGDSALYLCASSRVPRGRGGSYEQYFGPGTRLTVT.

This chain joins TRBV15 and TRBJ1-1; a weak D match, TRBD1 (5 bases). CDR3 size: 14 residues. Deletions cut 2 bases from V and 1 base from J, with 8 bases between. Germline V gene lookup returns CDR1 LNHNV and CDR2 YYDKDF (reference sequence). The DNA of the CDR3 is TGTGCCACCAGCAGACCGACAGAGAACACTGAAGCTTTCTTT. It translates to CATSRPTENTEAFF.

The CDR3 sequence is CASSLGDTYEQYF. The DNA of the CDR3 is TGCGCCAGCAGCTTGGGAGATACCTACGAGCAGTACTTC. The rearrangement uses TRBV5-1 and TRBJ2-7; no definite D call. This CDR3 is 13 amino acids long. The V end lost 0 bases, the J end lost 2 bases, and 6 bases lay between the germline ends. Germline assignment: CDR1 SGHRS and CDR2 YFSETQ.

V usage is TRBV20-1 and J usage is TRBJ2-7; maybe TRBD1 (5 bases). CDR3 size: 14 residues. Germline-derived CDR1 and CDR2 are DFQATT and SNEGSKA (reference sequence). Trimming cost V 0 bases and J 3 bases, with 12 bases left between them. The CDR3 nucleotides read TGCAGTGCTAGAGATCAGGGCAGGGACTACGAGCAGTACTTC. It translates to CSARDQGRDYEQYF.

V and J are TRBV20-1 and TRBJ2-7; D is unresolved. The germline V gene has CDR1 DFQATT and CDR2 SNEGSKA (reference sequence). The CDR3 has 14 amino acids. The ends were cut back, 1 base at V and 2 bases at J, with 12 bases in the middle. For the CDR3, the DNA is TGCAGTGCTAGAGCGCACAACTCAGCCTACGAGCAGTACTTC. Protein product: CSARAHNSAYEQYF.

This chain joins TRBV5-1 and TRBJ1-1, with D perhaps matching TRBD1 (6 bases). The V gene's germline CDR1 is SGHRS and CDR2 YFSETQ. Deletions cut 0 bases from V and 4 bases from J, with 10 bases between. The CDR3 length is 14 residues. The DNA of the CDR3 is TGCGCCAGCAGCTTGGACAGGGCCGCCACTGAAGCTTTCTTT. Amino acids: CASSLDRAATEAFF.

The CDR3 bases are TGCGCCAGCAGCCAAGATCTACGGGGAGGCGATGAGCAGTTCTTC. Its translation is CASSQDLRGGDEQFF. The chain carries TRBV4-3 and TRBJ2-1, with D maybe TRBD2 (6 bases). This CDR3 has 15 amino acids. Germline V gene sequence: CDR1 LGHNA, CDR2 YSLEER. The V and J ends lost 0 bases and 8 bases respectively, with 14 bases between them.

This chain uses TRBV16 with TRBJ2-7, with no clear D. Deletions cut 3 bases from V and 3 bases from J, with 9 bases between. The CDR3 is made up of 13 amino acids. CDR1 KGHSY and CDR2 FQNENV come from the germline V gene. The CDR3 is CASSQGSLYEQYF. The CDR3 DNA reads as TGTGCCAGCAGCCAGGGGTCCCTCTACGAGCAGTACTTC. The full variable domain, completed using reference TRBV16 and TRBJ2-7, is GEEVAQTPKHLVRGEGQKAKLYCAPIKGHSYVFWYQQVLKNEFKFLISFQNENVFDETGMPKERFSAKCLPNSPCSLEIQATKLEDSAVYFCASSQGSLYEQYFGPGTRLTVT.

The chain couples TRBV19 to TRBJ2-3, with 7 nucleotides matching TRBD1. After removal of 1 base from V and 1 base from J, the junction contained 2 bases not matched to a gene. The CDR3 sequence is 15 residues long. Germline V gene sequence: CDR1 LNHDA, CDR2 SQIVND (reference sequence). The CDR3 here is CASSIGGGGTDTQYF. CDR3 coding DNA: TGTGCCAGTAGTATAGGAGGGGGCGGCACAGATACGCAGTATTTT.

The CDR3 spells CASSQEIAQYF. The CDR3 DNA reads as TGTGCCAGCAGCCAAGAAATAGCCCAGTACTTC. This rearrangement joins TRBV3-1 to TRBJ2-5; D is undetermined. CDR1 LGHDT and CDR2 YNNKEL come from the germline V gene (reference sequence). The V end was cut by 0 bases, the J end by 9 bases, with 5 bases between. CDR3 length equals 11 residues.

The V call is TRBV7-2, the J call TRBJ2-5, with D unresolved. The germline V and J ends were trimmed by 8 bases and 1 base, with 11 bases remaining between them. The CDR3 spans 13 residues. Germline CDR1 and CDR2: SGHTA and FQGNSA. The chain's CDR3 is CASASFPQETQYF. In DNA form, the CDR3 reads TGTGCCAGCGCCAGTTTCCCCCAAGAGACCCAGTACTTC.